The next 16 T cell receptor beta chains were all read from a single sample in a study of blood T cell repertoires in COVID-19. Profiled with immunoSEQ multiplex PCR; TCRdb holds only in-frame clones, not every one. Of about 290,000 clones detected, around four fifths appear once; the ten largest clones hold over 3.5%. The source material was peripheral blood. The source of these receptors is a woman aged 50 to 60 with active or convalescent COVID-19.

The chain combines TRBV5-1 with TRBJ2-7; 7 bases fit TRBD2. The CDR3 is 15 amino acids. Germline V gene data show CDR1 as SGHRS and CDR2 as YFSETQ. V shed 1 base and J 7 bases; nucleotides not matched to a gene: 11. The CDR3 spells CASSLNGLNGREQYF. CDR3 nucleotides: TGCGCCAGCAGCTTGAACGGACTCAACGGGAGGGAGCAGTACTTC.

The chain recombines TRBV6-4 with TRBJ1-3; D not resolved. V was trimmed by 7 bases and J by 5 bases, leaving 12 bases between them. CDR1 MRHNA and CDR2 SNTAGT come from the germline V gene. CDR3 length: 13 amino acids. The CDR3 DNA is TGTGCCAGCATTCGGGAGCAGAGAAACACCATATATTTT. Protein sequence: CASIREQRNTIYF.

The chain has TRBV12-3 or TRBV12-4 and TRBJ1-2, with 8 bases identical to TRBD1. Trimming at V came to 4 bases and at J to 5 bases, leaving 3 bases not matched to a gene. The CDR3 covers 13 residues. CDR3 in DNA: TGTGCCAGCAGTTCCAGGGGGCGATATGGCTACACCTTC. The encoded protein is CASSSRGRYGYTF.

The V call is TRBV9, the J call TRBJ2-3; TRBD2 aligns across 10 bases. The V segment lost 4 bases and the J segment 1 base; nucleotides outside the gene matches: 12. CDR3 length equals 18 residues. Germline V gene lookup returns CDR1 SGDLS and CDR2 YYNGEE. This chain's CDR3 is CASSPRLAGGGRTDTQYF. The CDR3, as DNA: TGTGCCAGCAGCCCCCGTTTAGCGGGAGGAGGTCGCACAGATACGCAGTATTTT.

The chain couples TRBV10-3 to TRBJ1-3; 7 bases line up with TRBD1. Unmatched junction bases numbered 11, after V lost 6 bases and J lost 3 bases. The CDR3 covers 16 residues. The germline CDR1 and CDR2 sequences are ENHRY and SYGVKD. CDR3 protein: CAIRSTQGEGGNTIYF. The CDR3 DNA is TGTGCCATCAGATCAACTCAGGGGGAAGGTGGAAACACCATATATTTT.

This clone was recorded only once. This chain connects TRBV19 to TRBJ2-1; 9 bases align to TRBD2. V was pared by 3 bases and J by 4 bases, with 1 base of the junction left unmatched. The CDR3 contains 14 residues. CDR1 and CDR2 from the germline V gene are LNHDA and SQIVND (reference sequence). The CDR3, as DNA: TGTGCCAGTAGTATGCGGGAGGGTTACAATGAGCAGTTCTTC. Protein: CASSMREGYNEQFF.

The gene calls are TRBV5-1 and TRBJ2-6, with 7 bases aligning to TRBD1. The V segment lost 0 bases and the J segment 0 bases; nucleotides outside the gene matches: 6. CDR1 and CDR2 (germline): SGHRS, YFSETQ. The CDR3 covers 18 residues. The CDR3 bases are TGCGCCAGCAGCTTGGTGGGACAGCCTATCTCTGGGGCCAACGTCCTGACTTTC. Translation gives CASSLVGQPISGANVLTF.

This clone was seen a few times. The chain joins TRBV4-1 to TRBJ2-1; TRBD2 aligns across 8 bases. With 1 base clipped from V and 8 bases from J, the junction kept 7 bases outside the gene matches. This CDR3 is 15 amino acids long. The germline V gene has CDR1 MGHRA and CDR2 YSYEKL. DNA of the CDR3: TGCGCCAGCAGCCAAGCAGCGGGGGTGGGGCATGAGCAGTTCTTC. Its translation: CASSQAAGVGHEQFF.

The chain links TRBV6-5 to TRBJ1-6; tentatively, D is TRBD1 (5 bases). Germline V CDR1 and CDR2: MNHEY, SVGAGI. Trimming shortened V by 9 bases and J by 1 base, and 10 bases separated the two germline ends. The CDR3 runs to 14 residues. Here the CDR3 reads CASGPGSYNSPLHF. The CDR3 DNA reads TGTGCCAGTGGACCAGGGTCCTATAATTCACCCCTCCACTTT.

This chain links TRBV2 with TRBJ2-7; the D is unclear. Trimming took off 5 bases at V and 4 bases at J, with 6 bases between the two ends. Germline V gene lookup returns CDR1 SNHLY and CDR2 FYNNEI. The CDR3 covers 11 residues. The DNA of the CDR3 is TGTGCCAGCAGTCCCAAATACGAGCAGTACTTC. Amino acids: CASSPKYEQYF.

The chain combines TRBV6-2 or TRBV6-3 with TRBJ1-1; no clear D gene. V lost 5 bases and J 5 bases, leaving 18 bases between the germline ends. Germline CDR1 reads MNHEY; CDR2 reads SVGEGT. The CDR3 extends over 15 amino acids. In nucleotides, the CDR3 is TGTGCCAGCAGTAAACGAGGCGCCCGCGGAACTGAAGCTTTCTTT. This sequence encodes CASSKRGARGTEAFF.

The rearrangement uses TRBV27 and TRBJ1-4, with TRBD1 as a possible D gene (5 bases). Germline assignment: CDR1 MNHEY and CDR2 SMNVEV (reference sequence). V gave up 3 bases and J gave up 5 bases, with 13 bases separating them. The CDR3 has 15 residues. The CDR3 sequence: CASSFSPGWNEKLFF. The CDR3 DNA follows: TGTGCCAGCAGTTTTTCCCCAGGGTGGAATGAAAAACTGTTTTTT.

This chain joins TRBV13 and TRBJ2-3; TRBD2 matches at 11 bases. The CDR3 length is 20 residues. Germline trimming cut 5 bases from V and 1 base from J; bases unmatched to any gene: 17. Germline V lookup: CDR1 PRHDT, CDR2 FYEKMQ (reference sequence). The CDR3 here is CASSPKDQLTSGKRTDTQYF. The CDR3 bases are TGTGCCAGCAGCCCGAAGGACCAATTGACTAGCGGGAAGCGCACAGATACGCAGTATTTT.

This sequence joins TRBV28 and TRBJ1-1, with D perhaps TRBD1 (5 bases). The germline gives CDR1 MDHEN, CDR2 SYDVKM. This CDR3 region has 12 residues. V was cut by 6 bases and J by 5 bases, with 10 bases left in between. CDR3 nucleotide sequence: TGTGCCAGCAGGGGGCGCAGGACTGAAGCTTTCTTT. Protein: CASRGRRTEAFF.

The V call is TRBV5-1, the J call TRBJ2-5; 13 bases fit TRBD2. Trimming removed 6 bases from V and 5 bases from J; junction bases left unmatched: 7. There are 15 residues in the CDR3. Germline V gives CDR1 SGHRS, CDR2 YFSETQ. CDR3 loop: CASTRTSGSRETQYF. The CDR3 DNA reads TGCGCCAGCACTAGGACTAGCGGGAGTAGGGAGACCCAGTACTTC.

The CDR3 spells CASSAGGRRETQYF. The DNA of the CDR3 is TGTGCCAGCAGCGCGGGGGGGAGGAGAGAGACCCAGTACTTC. The chain links TRBV9 to TRBJ2-5; TRBD2 aligns across 8 bases. The CDR3 loop spans 14 amino acids. The ends lost 3 bases at V and 4 bases at J; junction bases unmatched: 5. CDR1 is SGDLS, CDR2 YYNGEE, per germline. The variable domain in full, completed from reference TRBV9 and TRBJ2-5, reads DSGVTQTPKHLITATGQRVTLRCSPRSGDLSVYWYQQSLDQGLQFLIQYYNGEERAKGNILERFSAQQFPDLHSELNLSSLELGDSALYFCASSAGGRRETQYFGPGTRLLVL.